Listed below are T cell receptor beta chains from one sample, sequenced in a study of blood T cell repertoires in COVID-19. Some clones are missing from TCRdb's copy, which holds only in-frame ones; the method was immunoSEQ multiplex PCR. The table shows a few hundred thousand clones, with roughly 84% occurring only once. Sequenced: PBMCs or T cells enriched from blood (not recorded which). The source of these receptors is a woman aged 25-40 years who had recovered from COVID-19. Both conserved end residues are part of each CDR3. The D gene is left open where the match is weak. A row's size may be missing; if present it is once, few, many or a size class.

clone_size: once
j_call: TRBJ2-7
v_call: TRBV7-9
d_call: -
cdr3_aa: CASSSRGSGPAYEQYF
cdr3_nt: TGTGCCAGCAGCTCCAGGGGTAGCGGGCCAGCCTACGAGCAGTACTTC

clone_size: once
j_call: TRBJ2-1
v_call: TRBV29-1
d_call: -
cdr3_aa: CSVEDERSQFF
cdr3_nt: TGCAGCGTTGAAGATGAACGGTCGCAGTTCTTC

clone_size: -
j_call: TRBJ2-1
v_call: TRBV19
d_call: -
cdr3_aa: CASSIGGLKNEQFF
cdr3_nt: TGTGCCAGTAGTATCGGGGGGCTAAAAAATGAGCAGTTCTTC

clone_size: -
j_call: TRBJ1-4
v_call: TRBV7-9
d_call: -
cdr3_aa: CASSLMSGGNEKLFF
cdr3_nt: TGTGCCAGCAGCTTAATGTCCGGGGGTAATGAAAAACTGTTTTTT

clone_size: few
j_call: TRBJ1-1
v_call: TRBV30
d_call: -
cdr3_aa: CAWRLDIMNTEAFF
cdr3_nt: TGTGCCTGGAGACTAGATATAATGAACACTGAAGCTTTCTTT

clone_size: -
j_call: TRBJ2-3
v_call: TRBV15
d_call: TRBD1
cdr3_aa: CATSRVVDRDPDTQYF
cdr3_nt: TGTGCCACCAGCAGAGTGGTGGACAGGGACCCAGATACGCAGTATTTT

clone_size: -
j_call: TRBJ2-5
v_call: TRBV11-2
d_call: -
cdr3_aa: CASSSLETQYF
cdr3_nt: TGTGCCAGCAGCTCCTTAGAGACCCAGTACTTC

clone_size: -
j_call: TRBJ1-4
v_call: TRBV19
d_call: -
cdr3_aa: CASSPRTFRGGEKLFF
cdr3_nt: TGTGCCAGTAGCCCCCGTACGTTTAGGGGAGGGGAAAAACTGTTTTTT

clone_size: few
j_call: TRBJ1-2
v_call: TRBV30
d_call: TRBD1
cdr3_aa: CAWSVGQGELGYTF
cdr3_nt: TGTGCCTGGAGTGTCGGACAGGGGGAACTTGGCTACACCTTC

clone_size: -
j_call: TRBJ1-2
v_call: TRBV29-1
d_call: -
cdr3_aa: CSVDRVGYTF
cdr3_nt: TGCAGCGTCGATAGAGTTGGCTACACCTTC

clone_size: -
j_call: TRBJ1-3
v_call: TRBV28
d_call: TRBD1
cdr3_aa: CASRTPRDRDIVSGNTIYF
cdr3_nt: TGTGCCAGCAGAACGCCCCGGGACAGGGATATAGTGTCTGGAAACACCATATATTTT

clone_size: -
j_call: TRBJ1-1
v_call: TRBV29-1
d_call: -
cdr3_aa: CSVDRLGTEAFF
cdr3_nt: TGCAGCGTTGATCGACTAGGCACTGAAGCTTTCTTT

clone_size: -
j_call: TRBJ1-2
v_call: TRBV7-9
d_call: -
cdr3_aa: CASSPQLYGYTF
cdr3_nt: TGTGCCAGCAGCCCACAGCTCTATGGCTACACCTTC

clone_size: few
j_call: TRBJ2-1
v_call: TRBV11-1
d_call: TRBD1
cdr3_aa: CASSPRTGGDNEQFF
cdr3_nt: TGTGCCAGCAGCCCGCGGACAGGGGGGGACAATGAGCAGTTCTTC

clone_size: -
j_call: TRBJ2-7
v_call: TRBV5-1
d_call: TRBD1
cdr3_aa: CASMPGQGFYEQYF
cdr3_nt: TGCGCCAGCATGCCGGGACAGGGCTTCTACGAGCAGTACTTC

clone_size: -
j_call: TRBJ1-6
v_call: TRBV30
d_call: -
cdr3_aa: CAWSVRGEDDSPLHF
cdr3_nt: TGTGCCTGGAGTGTACGGGGGGAGGATGATTCACCCCTCCACTTT

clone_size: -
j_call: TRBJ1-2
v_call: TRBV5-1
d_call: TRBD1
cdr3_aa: CASSTGTGNYGYTF
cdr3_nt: TGCGCCAGCAGCACCGGGACAGGGAACTATGGCTACACCTTC

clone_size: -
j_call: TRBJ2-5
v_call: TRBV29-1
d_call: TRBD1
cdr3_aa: CSVSGQGTIETQYF
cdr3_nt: TGCAGCGTTTCCGGACAGGGGACGATAGAGACCCAGTACTTC

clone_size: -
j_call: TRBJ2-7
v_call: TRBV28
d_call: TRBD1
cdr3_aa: CASSPDRGYEQYF
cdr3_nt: TGTGCCAGCAGCCCGGACAGGGGCTACGAGCAGTACTTC

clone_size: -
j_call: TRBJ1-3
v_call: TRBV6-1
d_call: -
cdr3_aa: CASSEIPRDTIYF
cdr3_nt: TGTGCCAGCAGTGAAATTCCGCGGGACACCATATATTTT

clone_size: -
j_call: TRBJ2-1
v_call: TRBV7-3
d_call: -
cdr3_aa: CASSSLGVSGEQFF
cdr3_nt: TGTGCCAGCAGCTCCTTAGGGGTTTCCGGGGAGCAGTTCTTC

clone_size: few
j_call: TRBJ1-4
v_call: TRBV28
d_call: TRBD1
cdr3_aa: CASSSLRTGERKLFF
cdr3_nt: TGTGCCAGCAGTTCCCTTAGGACAGGGGAGCGAAAACTGTTTTTT

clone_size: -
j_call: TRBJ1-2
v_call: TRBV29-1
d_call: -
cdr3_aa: CSVAGRGNYGYTF
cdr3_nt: TGCAGCGTTGCCGGCAGGGGAAACTATGGCTACACCTTC

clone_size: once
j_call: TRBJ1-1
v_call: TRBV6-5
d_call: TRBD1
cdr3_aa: CASSHGQADTEAFF
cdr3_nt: TGTGCCAGCAGTCACGGACAGGCAGACACTGAAGCTTTCTTT

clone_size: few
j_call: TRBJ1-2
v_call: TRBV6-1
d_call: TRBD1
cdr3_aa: CASSDAGTGGSGYGYTF
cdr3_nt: TGTGCCAGCAGTGACGCCGGGACAGGGGGCTCAGGGTATGGCTACACCTTC

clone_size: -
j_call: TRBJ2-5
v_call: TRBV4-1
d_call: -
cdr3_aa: CASSQDRRALQETQYF
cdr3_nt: TGCGCCAGCAGCCAAGACCGAAGAGCGTTACAAGAGACCCAGTACTTC

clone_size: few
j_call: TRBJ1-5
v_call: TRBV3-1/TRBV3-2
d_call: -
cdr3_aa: CASSQGVRVNQPQHF
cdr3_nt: TGTGCCAGCAGCCAAGGTGTGCGGGTCAATCAGCCCCAGCATTTT

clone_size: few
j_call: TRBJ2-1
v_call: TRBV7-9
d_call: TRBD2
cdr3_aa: CASSLTGGRGHNEQFF
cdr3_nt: TGTGCCAGCAGCTTAACTGGCGGGAGGGGTCACAATGAGCAGTTCTTC

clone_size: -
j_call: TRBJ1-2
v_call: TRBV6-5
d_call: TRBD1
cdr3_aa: CASRAGTGGNYGYTF
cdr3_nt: TGTGCCAGCAGGGCCGGGACAGGGGGTAACTATGGCTACACCTTC

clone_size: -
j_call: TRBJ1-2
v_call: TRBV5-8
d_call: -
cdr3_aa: CASSWIRDTSNYGYTF
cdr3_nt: TGTGCCAGCAGCTGGATCCGGGACACCTCTAACTATGGCTACACCTTC

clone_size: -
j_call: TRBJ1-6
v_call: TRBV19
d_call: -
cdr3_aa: CASTPQDPGSPLHF
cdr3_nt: TGTGCCAGTACCCCACAAGATCCAGGTTCACCCCTCCACTTT

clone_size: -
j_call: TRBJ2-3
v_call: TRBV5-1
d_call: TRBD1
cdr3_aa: CASSLTGPPTDTQYF
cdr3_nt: TGCGCCAGCAGCCTGACAGGGCCCCCCACAGATACGCAGTATTTT

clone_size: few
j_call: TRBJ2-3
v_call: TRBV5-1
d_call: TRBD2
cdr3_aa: CASSLTSGRAKADTQYF
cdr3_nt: TGCGCCAGCAGCCTCACTAGCGGGAGGGCCAAGGCAGATACGCAGTATTTT

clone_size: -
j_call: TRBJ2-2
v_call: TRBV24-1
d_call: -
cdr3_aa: CATSDFQFTGELFF
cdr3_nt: TGTGCCACCAGTGATTTCCAGTTTACCGGGGAGCTGTTTTTT

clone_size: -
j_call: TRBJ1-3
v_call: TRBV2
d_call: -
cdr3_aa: CASSESTFGHTIYF
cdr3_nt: TGTGCCAGCAGTGAATCGACATTTGGGCACACCATATATTTT

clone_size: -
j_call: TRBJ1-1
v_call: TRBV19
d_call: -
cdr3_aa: CASSIDRTVNTEAFF
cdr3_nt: TGTGCCAGTAGTATAGATCGCACAGTCAACACTGAAGCTTTCTTT

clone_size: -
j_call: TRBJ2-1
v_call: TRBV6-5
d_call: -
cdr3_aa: CASAYSSSYNEQFF
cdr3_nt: TGTGCCAGCGCCTACTCTAGCTCCTACAATGAGCAGTTCTTC

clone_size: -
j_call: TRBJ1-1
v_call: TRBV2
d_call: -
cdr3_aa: CASRGAADSGAFF
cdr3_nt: TGTGCCAGCAGGGGCGCTGCTGATTCTGGGGCTTTCTTT

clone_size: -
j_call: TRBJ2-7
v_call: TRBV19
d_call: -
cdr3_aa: CASSRGPTYEQYF
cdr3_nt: TGTGCCAGTAGTAGGGGGCCTACCTACGAGCAGTACTTC

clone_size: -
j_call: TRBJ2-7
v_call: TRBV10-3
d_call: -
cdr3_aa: CAISEGLEGGEQYF
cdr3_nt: TGTGCCATCAGTGAAGGGTTAGAGGGTGGAGAGCAGTACTTC

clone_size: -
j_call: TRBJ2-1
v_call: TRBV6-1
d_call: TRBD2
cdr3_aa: CASSESMTSGNEQFF
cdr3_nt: TGTGCCAGCAGTGAAAGCATGACTAGCGGCAATGAGCAGTTCTTC

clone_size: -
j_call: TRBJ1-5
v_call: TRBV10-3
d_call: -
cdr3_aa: CAISDQQGGQPQHF
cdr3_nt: TGTGCCATCAGTGACCAACAGGGCGGTCAGCCCCAGCATTTT

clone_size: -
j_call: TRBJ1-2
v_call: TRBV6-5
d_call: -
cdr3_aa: CASSYIGSRRDYGYTF
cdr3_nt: TGTGCCAGCAGTTACATCGGGAGTAGGAGAGACTATGGCTACACCTTC

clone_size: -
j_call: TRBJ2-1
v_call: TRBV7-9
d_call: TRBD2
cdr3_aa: CASTPSGRRNEQFF
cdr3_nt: TGTGCCAGCACCCCTAGCGGGAGAAGGAATGAGCAGTTCTTC

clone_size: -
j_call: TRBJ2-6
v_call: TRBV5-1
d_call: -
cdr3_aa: CASTFLSAGNSGANVLTF
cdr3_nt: TGCGCCAGCACCTTCTTGTCTGCGGGGAATTCTGGGGCCAACGTCCTGACTTTC

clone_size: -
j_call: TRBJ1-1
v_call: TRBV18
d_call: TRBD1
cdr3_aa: CASSLLGDRDDEAFF
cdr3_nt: TGTGCCAGCTCACTACTCGGCGACAGGGACGATGAAGCTTTCTTT

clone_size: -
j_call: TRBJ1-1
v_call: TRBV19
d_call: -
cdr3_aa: CASSISAGKAFF
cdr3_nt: TGTGCCAGTAGTATATCGGCGGGGAAGGCTTTCTTT

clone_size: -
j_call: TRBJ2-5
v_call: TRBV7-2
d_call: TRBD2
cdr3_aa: CASSLGPLAGLETQYF
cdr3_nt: TGTGCCAGCAGCCTGGGCCCCCTAGCGGGACTGGAGACCCAGTACTTC

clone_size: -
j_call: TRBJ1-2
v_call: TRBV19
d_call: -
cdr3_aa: CASSIVIFARQGYTF
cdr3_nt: TGTGCCAGTAGTATAGTCATTTTTGCTAGGCAAGGCTACACCTTC

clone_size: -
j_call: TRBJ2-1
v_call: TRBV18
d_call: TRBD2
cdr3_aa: CASSQRGLANEQFF
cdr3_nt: TGTGCCAGCTCTCAACGGGGACTAGCTAATGAGCAGTTCTTC

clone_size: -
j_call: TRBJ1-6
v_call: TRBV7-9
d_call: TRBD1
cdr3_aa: CASSSDRNNSPLHF
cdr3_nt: TGTGCCAGCAGCTCGGACAGGAATAATTCACCCCTCCACTTT

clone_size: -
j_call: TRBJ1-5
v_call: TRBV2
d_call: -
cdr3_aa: CASRAEVGPQHF
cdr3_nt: TGTGCCAGCAGGGCGGAGGTGGGGCCCCAGCATTTT

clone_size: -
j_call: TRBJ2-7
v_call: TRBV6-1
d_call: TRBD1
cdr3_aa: CASSEWRQGSYEQYF
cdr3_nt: TGTGCCAGCAGTGAATGGAGACAGGGCTCCTACGAGCAGTACTTC

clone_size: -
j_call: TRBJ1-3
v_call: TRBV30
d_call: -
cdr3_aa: CAWDSSGNTIYF
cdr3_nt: TGTGCCTGGGACTCCTCTGGAAACACCATATATTTT